The sample holds one count of the clone carrying this T cell receptor (beta chain). What it binds is not known. The V gene lost 5 bases and the J gene lost 13 bases, with 24 bases spanning the gap. Germline CDR1 is LNHNV and CDR2 is YYDKDF (reference sequence). The CDR3 sequence is 16 residues long. This record comes from a study of cytomegalovirus exposure and HLA in healthy donors. In the PCR, 60 Vbeta and 13 Jbeta primers were used. TCRdb keeps only in-frame clones here, not all; method: immunoSEQ multiplex PCR. The sample yields around 260,000 clones, about 80% seen once. General observations from the study: Later analysis identified a missense DCLRE1C variant that was linked to TCR beta V- and J-gene trimming. Per published reports, the classifier diagnosed cytomegalovirus status with high specificity and sensitivity.

Sequenced material: PBMCs. The sequence was obtained from a girl aged 2 to 9 in good health and CMV-seronegative. The genes are TRBV15 and TRBJ1-6, with no clear D. The CDR3 spells CATSGNTGDTSSPLHF. The CDR3 nucleotides read TGTGCCACCAGCGGAAATACCGGGGATACGTCCTCGCCCCTCCACTTT.